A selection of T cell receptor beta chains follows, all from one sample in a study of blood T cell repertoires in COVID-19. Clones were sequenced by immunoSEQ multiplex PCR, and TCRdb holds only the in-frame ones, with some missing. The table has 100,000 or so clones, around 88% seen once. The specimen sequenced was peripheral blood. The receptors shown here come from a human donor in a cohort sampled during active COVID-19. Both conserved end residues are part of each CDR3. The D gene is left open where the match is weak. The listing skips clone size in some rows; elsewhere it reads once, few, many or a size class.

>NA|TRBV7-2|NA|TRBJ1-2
TGTGCCAGCAGCCCTCAGGGGATTTATGGAGGCTACACCTTC
CASSPQGIYGGYTF
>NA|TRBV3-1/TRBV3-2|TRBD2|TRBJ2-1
TGTGCCAGCAGCCAAGGCGGGAGGCAAAATGAGCAGTTCTTC
CASSQGGRQNEQFF
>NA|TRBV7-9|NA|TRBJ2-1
TGTGCCAGCAGCTCCGTCACTTCGAATGAGCAGTTCTTC
CASSSVTSNEQFF
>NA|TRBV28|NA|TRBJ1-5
TGTGCCAGCAGTGCGAATAGCAATCAGCCCCAGCATTTT
CASSANSNQPQHF
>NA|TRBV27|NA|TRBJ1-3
TGTGCCAGCAGTTTAATCCCTCCTCGGTTTGGAAACACCATATATTTT
CASSLIPPRFGNTIYF
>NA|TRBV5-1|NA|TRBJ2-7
TGCGCCAGCAGCTTGCAAGGGAGCTACGAGCAGTACTTC
CASSLQGSYEQYF
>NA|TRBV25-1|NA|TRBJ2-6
TGTGCCAGCAGTGTCTCCAGGCTAACAGGGGCCAACGTCCTGACTTTC
CASSVSRLTGANVLTF
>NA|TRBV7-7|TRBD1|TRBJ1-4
TGTGCCAGCAGCCAGAATCCCGGGACAGGGAGTGCAACTAATGAAAAACTGTTTTTT
CASSQNPGTGSATNEKLFF
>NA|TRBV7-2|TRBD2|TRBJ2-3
TGTGCCAGCAGCTCCAGCCCGAGCGGGACTAGCACAGATACGCAGTATTTT
CASSSSPSGTSTDTQYF
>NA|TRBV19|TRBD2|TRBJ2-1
TGTGCCAGTAGCTCTTTCCGGGCTAGCGGTGAGGGTGAGCAGTTCTTC
CASSSFRASGEGEQFF
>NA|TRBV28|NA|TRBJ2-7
TGTGCCAGCAGTTTACGGAGACCGAGCTCCTACGAGCAGTACTTC
CASSLRRPSSYEQYF
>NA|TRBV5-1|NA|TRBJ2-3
TGCGCCAGCAGCTTGACACGGGGGAACACAGATACGCAGTATTTT
CASSLTRGNTDTQYF
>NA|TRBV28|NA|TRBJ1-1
TGTGCCAGCAGTTTATCGGACTTACTGTTGAACACTGAAGCTTTCTTT
CASSLSDLLLNTEAFF
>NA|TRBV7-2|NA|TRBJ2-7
TGTGCCAGCAGCTCTATCCGACGGGGCTACGAGCAGTACTTC
CASSSIRRGYEQYF
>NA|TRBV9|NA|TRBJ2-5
TGTGCCAGCAGCGTAGCTCGGCGAGGAGAGACCCAGTACTTC
CASSVARRGETQYF
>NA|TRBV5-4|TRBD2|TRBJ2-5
TGTGCCAGCAGCTCGGGACTAGCGGGAGTTCGCGTAGAGACCCAGTACTTC
CASSSGLAGVRVETQYF
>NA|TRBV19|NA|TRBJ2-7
TGTGCCAGTAGTATGGGACTTCCCTACGAGCAGTACTTC
CASSMGLPYEQYF
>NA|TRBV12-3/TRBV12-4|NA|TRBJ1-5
TGTGCCAGCAAAGGGGAGGGCAATCAGCCCCAGCATTTT
CASKGEGNQPQHF
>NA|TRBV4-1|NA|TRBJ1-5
TGCGCCAGCAGCCAAGGGTCAGGCTGGGATCAGCCCCAGCATTTT
CASSQGSGWDQPQHF
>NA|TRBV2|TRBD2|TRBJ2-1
TGTGCCAGCAGGGGGGAAGCGGGAGAGTACAATGAGCAGTTCTTC
CASRGEAGEYNEQFF
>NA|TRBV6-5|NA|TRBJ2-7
TGTGCCAGCAGTTACTCGGCGGGGCACAGCTCCTACGAGCAGTACTTC
CASSYSAGHSSYEQYF
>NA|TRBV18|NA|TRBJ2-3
TGTGCCAGCTCACCACTATTCGAGCGGACTAGCACAGATACGCAGTATTTT
CASSPLFERTSTDTQYF
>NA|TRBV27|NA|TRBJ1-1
TGTGCCAGCAGTTTAGGGTACAGGGCCGGCACTGAAGCTTTCTTT
CASSLGYRAGTEAFF
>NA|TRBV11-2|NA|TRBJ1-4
TGTGCCAGCAGCTTAGCCGGGGGACCTACTGAAAAACTGTTTTTT
CASSLAGGPTEKLFF
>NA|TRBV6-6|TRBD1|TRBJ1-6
TGTGCCAGCAGACAGGGGCAAAATTCACCCCTCCACTTT
CASRQGQNSPLHF
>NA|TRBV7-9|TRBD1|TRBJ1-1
TGTGCCAGCCGACAGGGGAACACTGAAGCTTTCTTT
CASRQGNTEAFF
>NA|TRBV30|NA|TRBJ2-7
TGTGCCTGGGACAAAGGGTCCACGCAGGGGAACGAGCAGTACTTC
CAWDKGSTQGNEQYF
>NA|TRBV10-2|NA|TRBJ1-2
TGCGCCAGCAGTGACGGGACTAACTATGGCTACACCTTC
CASSDGTNYGYTF
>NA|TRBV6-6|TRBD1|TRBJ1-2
TGTGCCAGCAGTTGGGGACAGGGTATATTCTACGGCTACACCTTC
CASSWGQGIFYGYTF
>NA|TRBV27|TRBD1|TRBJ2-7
TGTGCCAGCAGTCCCGGGACAGGCCGACGGCAGTACTTC
CASSPGTGRRQYF
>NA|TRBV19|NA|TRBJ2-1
TGTGCCAGTAGTATCCTTCACCCCCTAGCTGGATCCTACAATGAGCAGTTCTTC
CASSILHPLAGSYNEQFF
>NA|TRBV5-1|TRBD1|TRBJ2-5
TGCGCCAGCAGCCCGGACAGGGTAGAGACCCAGTACTTC
CASSPDRVETQYF
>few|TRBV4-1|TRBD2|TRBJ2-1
TGCGCCAGCAGCCGCGGGACTAGCGGGCACTACAATGAGCAGTTCTTC
CASSRGTSGHYNEQFF
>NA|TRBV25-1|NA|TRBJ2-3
TGTGCCAGCAGCCGCAGCCCCCCGCACAGGCTCGGGGATACGCAGTATTTT
CASSRSPPHRLGDTQYF
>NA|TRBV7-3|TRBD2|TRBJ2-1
TGTGCCAGCAGCTTAAGGGCTAGCGGGAGCAGTTTGGGCTCCTACAATGAGCAGTTCTTC
CASSLRASGSSLGSYNEQFF
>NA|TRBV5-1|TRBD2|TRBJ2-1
TGCGCCAGCAGCTTTAGCGGGAGGCCCAACTACAATGAGCAGTTCTTC
CASSFSGRPNYNEQFF
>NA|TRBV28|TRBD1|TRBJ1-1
TGTGCCAGCAGCCCCGGACAGGGAAGGGTAGCTTTCTTT
CASSPGQGRVAFF
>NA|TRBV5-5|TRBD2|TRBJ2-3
TGTGCCAGCAGCGGAAGTCTAGCGGGAGGGCCCGCAGATACGCAGTATTTT
CASSGSLAGGPADTQYF
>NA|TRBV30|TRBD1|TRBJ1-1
TGTGCCTGCCGGACAGGGGGCATGAACACTGAAGCTTTCTTT
CACRTGGMNTEAFF
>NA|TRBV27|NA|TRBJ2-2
TGTGCCAGCAGTTTAATGAGCGTGAGGTTTTCTCCAGGGTGGACCGGGGAGCTGTTTTTT
CASSLMSVRFSPGWTGELFF
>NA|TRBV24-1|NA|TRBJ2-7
TGTGCCACCAGTGACAACGTAAGGGGGTACGAGCAGTACTTC
CATSDNVRGYEQYF
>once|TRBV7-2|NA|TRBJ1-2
TGTGCCAGCAGCCTACCGCCCACCTTC
CASSLPPTF
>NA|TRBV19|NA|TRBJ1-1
TGTGCCAGTAGTAAGAATTCAGAGAACACTGAAGCTTTCTTT
CASSKNSENTEAFF
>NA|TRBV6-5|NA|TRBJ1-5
TGTGCCATCTCGGCGGGGAGGATTAACAATCAGCCCCAGCATTTT
CAISAGRINNQPQHF
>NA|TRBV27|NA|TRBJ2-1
TGTGCCAGCAGTTTTGGACAAACCTCCTACAATGAGCAGTTCTTC
CASSFGQTSYNEQFF
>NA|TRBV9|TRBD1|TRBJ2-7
TGTGCCAGCAGCGTAGCGGGACAGCCCTACGAGCAGTACTTC
CASSVAGQPYEQYF
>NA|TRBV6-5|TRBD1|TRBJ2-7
TGTGCCAGCACCGGGACAGGCTTCTACGAGCAGTACTTC
CASTGTGFYEQYF
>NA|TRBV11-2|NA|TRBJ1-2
TGTGCCAGCAGCTTCGGAACGCGGAGTGGCTACACCTTC
CASSFGTRSGYTF
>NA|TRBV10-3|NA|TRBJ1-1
TGTGCCACCACTCCCTGGGACACCTCGAACACTGAAGCTTTCTTT
CATTPWDTSNTEAFF
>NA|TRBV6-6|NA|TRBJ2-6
TGTGCCAGCTCCGGTCGACAGACTGGGGCCAACGTCCTGACTTTC
CASSGRQTGANVLTF
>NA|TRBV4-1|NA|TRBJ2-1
TGCGCCAGCAGCCAAGGCATCGGTGAAGATGAGCAGTTCTTC
CASSQGIGEDEQFF
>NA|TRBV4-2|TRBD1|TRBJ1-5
TGTGCCAGCAGCCACTCCACGGACAGGGGAGGCCAGCCCCAGCATTTT
CASSHSTDRGGQPQHF
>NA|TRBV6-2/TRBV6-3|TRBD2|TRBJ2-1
TGTGCCAGCAGCCCCTTGGCGGGAGTAGGGAATGAGCAGTTCTTC
CASSPLAGVGNEQFF
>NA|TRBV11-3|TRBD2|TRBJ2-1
TGTGCCAGCAGCTTAAGCGGGGGGCCTTCCAGGGGGCAGTTCTTC
CASSLSGGPSRGQFF
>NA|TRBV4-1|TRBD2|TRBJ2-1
TGCGCCAGCAGCCAAGAACAAAGCGGGAGGGACAATGAGCAGTTCTTC
CASSQEQSGRDNEQFF
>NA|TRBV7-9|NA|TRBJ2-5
TGTGCCAGCAGCTTAAACAGGGAAGAGACCCAGTACTTC
CASSLNREETQYF
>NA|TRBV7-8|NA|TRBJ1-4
TGTGCCAGCAGCTCCGGGACTCATGAAAAACTGTTTTTT
CASSSGTHEKLFF
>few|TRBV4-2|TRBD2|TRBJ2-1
TGTGCCAGCAGCCACGCTAGCGGGAATTCCTACAATGAGCAGTTCTTC
CASSHASGNSYNEQFF
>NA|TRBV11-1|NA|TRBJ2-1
TGTGCCAGCACACAGGGAGTTGAGCAGTTCTTC
CASTQGVEQFF